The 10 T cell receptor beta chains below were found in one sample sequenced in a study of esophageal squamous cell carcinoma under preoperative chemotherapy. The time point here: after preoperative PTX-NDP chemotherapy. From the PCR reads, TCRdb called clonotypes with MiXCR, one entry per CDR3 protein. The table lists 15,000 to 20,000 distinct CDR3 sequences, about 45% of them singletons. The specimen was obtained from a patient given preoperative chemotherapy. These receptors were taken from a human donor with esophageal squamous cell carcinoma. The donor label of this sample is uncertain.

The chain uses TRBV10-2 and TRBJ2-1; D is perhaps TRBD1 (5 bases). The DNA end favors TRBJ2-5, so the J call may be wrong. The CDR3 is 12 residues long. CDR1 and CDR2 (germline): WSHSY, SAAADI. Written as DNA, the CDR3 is TGCGCCAGCAGCAGGGTAGGAGAGACCCAGTACTTC. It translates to CASSRVGETQYF.

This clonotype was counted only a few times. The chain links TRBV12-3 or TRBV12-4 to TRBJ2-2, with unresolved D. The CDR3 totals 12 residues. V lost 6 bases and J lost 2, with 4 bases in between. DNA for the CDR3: TGTGCCAGCAGCACAAACACCGGGGAGCTGTTTTTT. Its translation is CASSTNTGELFF.

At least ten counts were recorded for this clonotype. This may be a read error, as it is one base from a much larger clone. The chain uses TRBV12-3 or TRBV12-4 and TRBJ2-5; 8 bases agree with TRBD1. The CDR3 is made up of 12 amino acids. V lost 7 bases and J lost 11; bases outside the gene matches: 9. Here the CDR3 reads CASTQTGGKQYF. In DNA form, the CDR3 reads TGTGCCAGCACCCAAACAGGGGGTAAGCAGTACTTC.

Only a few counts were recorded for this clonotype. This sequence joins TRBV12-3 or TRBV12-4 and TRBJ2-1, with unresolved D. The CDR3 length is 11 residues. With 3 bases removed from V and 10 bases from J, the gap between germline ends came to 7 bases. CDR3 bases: TGTGCCAGCAGTTTCGGGCAGGAGCAGTTCTTC. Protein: CASSFGQEQFF.

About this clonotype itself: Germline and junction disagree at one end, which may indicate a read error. CDR3: CASSLGGTFGELFF. The CDR3 DNA is TGTGCCAGCAGCCTCGGGGGGACCTTTGGGGAGCTGTTTTTC. The chain employs TRBV12-3 or TRBV12-4 and TRBJ2-2, with 7 nucleotides matching TRBD2. The CDR3 contains 14 residues.

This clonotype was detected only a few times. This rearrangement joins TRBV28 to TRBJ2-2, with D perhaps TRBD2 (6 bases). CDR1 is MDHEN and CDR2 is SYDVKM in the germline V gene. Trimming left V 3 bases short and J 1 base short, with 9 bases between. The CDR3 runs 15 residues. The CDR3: CASSFFGGNTGELFF. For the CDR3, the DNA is TGTGCCAGCAGTTTTTTCGGGGGGAACACCGGGGAGCTGTTTTTT. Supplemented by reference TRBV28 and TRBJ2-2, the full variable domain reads DVKVTQSSRYLVKRTGEKVFLECVQDMDHENMFWYRQDPGLGLRLIYFSYDVKMKEKGDIPEGYSVSREKKERFSLILESASTNQTSMYLCASSFFGGNTGELFFGEGSRLTVL.

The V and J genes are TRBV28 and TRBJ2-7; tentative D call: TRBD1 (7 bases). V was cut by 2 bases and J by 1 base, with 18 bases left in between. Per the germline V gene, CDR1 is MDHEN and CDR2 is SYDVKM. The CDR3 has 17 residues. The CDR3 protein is CASSLEPGGKASYEQYF. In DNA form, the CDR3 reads TGTGCCAGCAGTTTAGAACCAGGGGGGAAGGCTTCCTACGAGCAGTACTTC.

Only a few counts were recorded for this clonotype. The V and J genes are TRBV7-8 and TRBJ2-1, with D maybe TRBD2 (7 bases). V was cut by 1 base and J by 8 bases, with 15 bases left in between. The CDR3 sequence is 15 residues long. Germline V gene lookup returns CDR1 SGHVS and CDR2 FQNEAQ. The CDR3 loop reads CASSLVSGGTYEQFF. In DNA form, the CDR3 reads TGTGCCAGCAGCTTAGTTTCGGGGGGCACTTATGAGCAGTTCTTC.

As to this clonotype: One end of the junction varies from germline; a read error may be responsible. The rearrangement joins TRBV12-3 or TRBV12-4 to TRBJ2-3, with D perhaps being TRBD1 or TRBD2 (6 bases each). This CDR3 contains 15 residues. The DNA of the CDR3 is TGTGCCAGGGGTTTCCGGGGGCGCCTCGAGGAGACCCAGTACTTT. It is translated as CARGFRGRLEETQYF.

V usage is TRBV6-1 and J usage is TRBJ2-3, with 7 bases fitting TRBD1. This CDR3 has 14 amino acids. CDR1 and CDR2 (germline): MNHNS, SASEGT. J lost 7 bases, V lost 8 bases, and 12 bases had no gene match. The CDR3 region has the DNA TGTGCCAGCCGGACAGGCCAAAACCTTAATACGCAGTATTTT. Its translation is CASRTGQNLNTQYF.